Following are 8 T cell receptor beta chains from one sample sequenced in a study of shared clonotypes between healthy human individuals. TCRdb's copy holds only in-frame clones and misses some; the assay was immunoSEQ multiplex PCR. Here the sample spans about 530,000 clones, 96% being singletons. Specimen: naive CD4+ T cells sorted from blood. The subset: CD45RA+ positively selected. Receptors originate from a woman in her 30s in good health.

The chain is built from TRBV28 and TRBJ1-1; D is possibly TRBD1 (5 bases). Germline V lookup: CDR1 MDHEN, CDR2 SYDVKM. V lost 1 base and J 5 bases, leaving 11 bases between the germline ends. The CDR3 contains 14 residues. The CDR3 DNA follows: TGTGCCAGCAGTTTATCCTCAGGGAGGACTGAAGCTTTCTTT. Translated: CASSLSSGRTEAFF. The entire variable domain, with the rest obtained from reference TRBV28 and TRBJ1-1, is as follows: DVKVTQSSRYLVKRTGEKVFLECVQDMDHENMFWYRQDPGLGLRLIYFSYDVKMKEKGDIPEGYSVSREKKERFSLILESASTNQTSMYLCASSLSSGRTEAFFGQGTRLTVV.

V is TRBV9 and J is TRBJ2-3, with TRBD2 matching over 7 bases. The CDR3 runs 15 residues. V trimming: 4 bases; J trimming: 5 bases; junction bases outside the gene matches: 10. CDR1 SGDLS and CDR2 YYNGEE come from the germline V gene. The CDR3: CASSPRGGRGDTQYF. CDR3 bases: TGTGCCAGCAGCCCCCGGGGAGGGCGCGGAGATACGCAGTATTTT. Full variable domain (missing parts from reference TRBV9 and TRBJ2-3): DSGVTQTPKHLITATGQRVTLRCSPRSGDLSVYWYQQSLDQGLQFLIQYYNGEERAKGNILERFSAQQFPDLHSELNLSSLELGDSALYFCASSPRGGRGDTQYFGPGTRLTVL.

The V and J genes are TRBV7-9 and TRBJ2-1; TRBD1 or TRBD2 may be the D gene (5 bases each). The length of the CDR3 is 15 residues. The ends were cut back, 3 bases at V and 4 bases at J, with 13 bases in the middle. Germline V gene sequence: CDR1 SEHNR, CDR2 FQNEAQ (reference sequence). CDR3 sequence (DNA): TGTGCCAGCAGCTTCTCCCTGGGGGAGTACAATGAGCAGTTCTTC. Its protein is CASSFSLGEYNEQFF.

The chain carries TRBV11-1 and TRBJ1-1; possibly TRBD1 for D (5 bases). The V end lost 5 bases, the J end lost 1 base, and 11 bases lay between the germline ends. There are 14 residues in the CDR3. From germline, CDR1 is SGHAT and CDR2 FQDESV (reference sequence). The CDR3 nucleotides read TGTGCCAGCAGCCCCCGGGGGGGGAACACTGAAGCTTTCTTT. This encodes CASSPRGGNTEAFF.

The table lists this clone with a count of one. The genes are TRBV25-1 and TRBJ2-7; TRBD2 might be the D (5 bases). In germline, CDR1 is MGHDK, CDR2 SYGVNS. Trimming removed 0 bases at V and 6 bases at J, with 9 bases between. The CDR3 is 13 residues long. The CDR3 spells CASSEYRGTEQYF. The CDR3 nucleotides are TGTGCCAGCAGTGAATACCGGGGAACCGAGCAGTACTTC.

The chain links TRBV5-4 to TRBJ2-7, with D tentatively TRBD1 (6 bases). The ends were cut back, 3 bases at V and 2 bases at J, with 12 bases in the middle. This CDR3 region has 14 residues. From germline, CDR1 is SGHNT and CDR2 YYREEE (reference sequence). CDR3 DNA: TGTGCCAGCAGCTCCCCACAGGGAGCCTACGAGCAGTACTTC. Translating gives CASSSPQGAYEQYF.

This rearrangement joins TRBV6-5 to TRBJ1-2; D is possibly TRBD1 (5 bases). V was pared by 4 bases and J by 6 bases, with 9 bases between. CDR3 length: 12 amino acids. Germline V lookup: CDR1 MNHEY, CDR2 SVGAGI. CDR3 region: CASSFGGNGYTF. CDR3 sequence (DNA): TGTGCCAGCAGTTTTGGGGGTAATGGCTACACCTTC.

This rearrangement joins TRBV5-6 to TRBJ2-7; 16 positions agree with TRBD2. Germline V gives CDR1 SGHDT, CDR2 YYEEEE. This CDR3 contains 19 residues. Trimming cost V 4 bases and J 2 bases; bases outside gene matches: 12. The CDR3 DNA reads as TGTGCCAGCAGCCTACCGGGACTAGCGGGAGGGGGGACTGCCTACGAGCAGTACTTC. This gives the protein CASSLPGLAGGGTAYEQYF. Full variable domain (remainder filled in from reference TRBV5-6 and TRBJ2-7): DAGVTQSPTHLIKTRGQQVTLRCSPKSGHDTVSWYQQALGQGPQFIFQYYEEEERQRGNFPDRFSGHQFPNYSSELNVNALLLGDSALYLCASSLPGLAGGGTAYEQYFGPGTRLTVT.